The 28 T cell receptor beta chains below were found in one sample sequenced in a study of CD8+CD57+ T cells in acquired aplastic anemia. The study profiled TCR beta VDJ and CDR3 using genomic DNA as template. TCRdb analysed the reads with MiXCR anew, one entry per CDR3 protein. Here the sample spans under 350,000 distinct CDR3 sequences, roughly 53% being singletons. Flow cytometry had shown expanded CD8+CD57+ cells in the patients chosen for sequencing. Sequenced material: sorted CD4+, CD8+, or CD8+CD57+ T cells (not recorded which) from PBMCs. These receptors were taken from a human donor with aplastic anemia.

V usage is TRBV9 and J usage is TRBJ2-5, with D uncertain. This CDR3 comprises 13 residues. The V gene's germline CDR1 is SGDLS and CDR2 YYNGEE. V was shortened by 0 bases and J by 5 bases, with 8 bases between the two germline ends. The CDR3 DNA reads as TGTGCCAGCAGCGTAGGGGATGGGGAGACCCAGTACTTC. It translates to CASSVGDGETQYF. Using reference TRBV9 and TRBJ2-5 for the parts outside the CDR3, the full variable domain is DSGVTQTPKHLITATGQRVTLRCSPRSGDLSVYWYQQSLDQGLQFLIQYYNGEERAKGNILERFSAQQFPDLHSELNLSSLELGDSALYFCASSVGDGETQYFGPGTRLLVL.

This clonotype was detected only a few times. The DNA for the CDR3 is TGTGCCAGCAGCCTAACAAGGGAGAACACTGAAGCTTTCTTT. Translated: CASSLTRENTEAFF. V gene TRBV7-8 combines with J gene TRBJ1-1; D not resolved. CDR1 is SGHVS, CDR2 FQNEAQ, per germline. Deletions cut 5 bases from V and 1 base from J, with 11 bases between. The CDR3 is 14 residues long.

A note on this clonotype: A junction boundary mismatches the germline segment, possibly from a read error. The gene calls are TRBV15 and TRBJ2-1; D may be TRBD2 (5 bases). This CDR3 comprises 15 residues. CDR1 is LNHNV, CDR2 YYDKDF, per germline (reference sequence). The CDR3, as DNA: TGCGCCACCAGCGGAGGACCCGAGACTTTCAATGAGCAGTTCTTC. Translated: CATSGGPETFNEQFF.

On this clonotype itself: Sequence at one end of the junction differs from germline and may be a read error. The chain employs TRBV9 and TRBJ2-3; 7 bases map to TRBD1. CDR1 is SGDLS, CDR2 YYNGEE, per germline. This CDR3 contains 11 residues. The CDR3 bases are TGTGCCAGCAGCACAGGTGACAGGGCTGTTTTT. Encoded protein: CASSTGDRAVF. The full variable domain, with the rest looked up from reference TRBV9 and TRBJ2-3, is DSGVTQTPKHLITATGQRVTLRCSPRSGDLSVYWYQQSLDQGLQFLIQYYNGEERAKGNILERFSAQQFPDLHSELNLSSLELGDSALYFCASSTGDRAVFGPGTRLTVL.

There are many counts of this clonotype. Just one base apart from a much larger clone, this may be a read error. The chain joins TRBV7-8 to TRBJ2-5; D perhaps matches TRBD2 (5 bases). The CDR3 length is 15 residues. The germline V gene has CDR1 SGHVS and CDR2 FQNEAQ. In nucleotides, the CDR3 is TGTGCCAGCGGCTTAGCGCGTGTACAACAAGAGACCCAGTACTTC. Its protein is CASGLARVQQETQYF.

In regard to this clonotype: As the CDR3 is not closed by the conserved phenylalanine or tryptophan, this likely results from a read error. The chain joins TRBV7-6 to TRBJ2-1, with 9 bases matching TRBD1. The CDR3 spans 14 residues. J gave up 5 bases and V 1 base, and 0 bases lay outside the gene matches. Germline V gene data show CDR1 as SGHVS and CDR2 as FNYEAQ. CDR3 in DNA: TGTGCCAGCAGCTTAGGGACAGGGGACAATGAGCAGTTCTCC. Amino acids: CASSLGTGDNEQFS.

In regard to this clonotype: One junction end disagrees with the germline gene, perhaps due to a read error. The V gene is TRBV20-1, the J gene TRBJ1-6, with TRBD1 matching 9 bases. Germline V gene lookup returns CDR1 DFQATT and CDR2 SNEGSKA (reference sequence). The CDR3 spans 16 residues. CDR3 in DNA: TGCAGTGCTAGTAGGGACAGGGATCCTTTGAATTCACCCCCCCACTTT. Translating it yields CSASRDRDPLNSPPHF.

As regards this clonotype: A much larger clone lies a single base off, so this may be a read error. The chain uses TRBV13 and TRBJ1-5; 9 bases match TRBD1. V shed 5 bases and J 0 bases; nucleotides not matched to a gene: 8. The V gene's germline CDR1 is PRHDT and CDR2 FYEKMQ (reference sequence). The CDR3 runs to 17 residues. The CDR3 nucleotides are TGTGCCAGCAGCCCGGACAGGGGAGGATGTAGCAATCAGCCCCAGCATTTT. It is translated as CASSPDRGGCSNQPQHF.

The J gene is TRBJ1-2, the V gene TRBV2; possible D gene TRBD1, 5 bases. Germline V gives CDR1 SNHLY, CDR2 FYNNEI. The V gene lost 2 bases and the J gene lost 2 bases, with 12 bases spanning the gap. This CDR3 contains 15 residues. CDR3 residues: CASSERSKGNYGYTF. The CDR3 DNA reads TGTGCCAGCAGTGAACGGTCTAAGGGGAACTATGGCTACACCTTC.

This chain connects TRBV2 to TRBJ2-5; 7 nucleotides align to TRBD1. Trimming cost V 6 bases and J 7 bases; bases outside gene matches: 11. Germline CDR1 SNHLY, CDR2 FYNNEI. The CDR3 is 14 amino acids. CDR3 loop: CASRETGTAVTQYF. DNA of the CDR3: TGTGCCAGCAGGGAAACCGGGACAGCCGTGACCCAGTACTTC.

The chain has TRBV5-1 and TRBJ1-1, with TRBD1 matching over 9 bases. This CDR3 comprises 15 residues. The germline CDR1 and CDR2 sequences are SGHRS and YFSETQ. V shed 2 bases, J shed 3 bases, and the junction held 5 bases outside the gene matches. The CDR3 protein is CASSLGTGRHTEAFF. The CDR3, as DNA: TGCGCCAGCAGCTTAGGGACAGGGAGACACACTGAAGCTTTCTTT. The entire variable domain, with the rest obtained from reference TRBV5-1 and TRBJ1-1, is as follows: KAGVTQTPRYLIKTRGQQVTLSCSPISGHRSVSWYQQTPGQGLQFLFEYFSETQRNKGNFPGRFSGRQFSNSRSEMNVSTLELGDSALYLCASSLGTGRHTEAFFGQGTRLTVV.

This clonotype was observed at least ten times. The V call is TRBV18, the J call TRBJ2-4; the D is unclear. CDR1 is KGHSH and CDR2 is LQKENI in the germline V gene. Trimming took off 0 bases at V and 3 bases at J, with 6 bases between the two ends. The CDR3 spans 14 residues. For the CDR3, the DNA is TGTGCCAGCTCACCACCGAGTAACAAAAACATTCAGTACTTC. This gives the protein CASSPPSNKNIQYF. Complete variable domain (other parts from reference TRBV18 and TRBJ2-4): NAGVMQNPRHLVRRRGQEARLRCSPMKGHSHVYWYRQLPEEGLKFMVYLQKENIIDESGMPKERFSAEFPKEGPSILRIQQVVRGDSAAYFCASSPPSNKNIQYFGAGTRLSVL.

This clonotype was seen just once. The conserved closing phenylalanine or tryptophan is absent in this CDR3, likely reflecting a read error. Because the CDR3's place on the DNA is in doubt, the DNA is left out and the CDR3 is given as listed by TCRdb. The CDR3 sequence is CASSEVGQAR. V and J are TRBV2 and TRBJ1-1; no check of the table's D call, TRBD1, against the DNA was made. The germline V gene encodes CDR1 SNHLY and CDR2 FYNNEI. A total of 10 residues make up the CDR3, ends included.

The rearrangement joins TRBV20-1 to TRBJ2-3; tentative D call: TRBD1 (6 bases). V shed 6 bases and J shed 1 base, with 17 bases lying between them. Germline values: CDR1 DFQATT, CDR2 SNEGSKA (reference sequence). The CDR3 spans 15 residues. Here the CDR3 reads CSALDRNRGTDTQYF. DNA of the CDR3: TGCAGTGCGCTCGACAGGAATCGAGGCACAGATACGCAGTATTTT.

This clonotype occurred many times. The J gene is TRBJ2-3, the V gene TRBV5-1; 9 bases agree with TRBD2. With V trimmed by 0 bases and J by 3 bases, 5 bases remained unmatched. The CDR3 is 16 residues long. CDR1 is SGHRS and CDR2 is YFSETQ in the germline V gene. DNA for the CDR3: TGCGCCAGCAGCTTGGCGCGGGGGGGCCTGACAGATACGCAGTATTTT. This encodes CASSLARGGLTDTQYF.

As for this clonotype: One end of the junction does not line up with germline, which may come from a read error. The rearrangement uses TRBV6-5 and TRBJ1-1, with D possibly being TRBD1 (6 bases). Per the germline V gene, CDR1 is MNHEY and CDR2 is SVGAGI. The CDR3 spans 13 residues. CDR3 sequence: CASRITGNAEAFF. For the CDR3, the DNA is TGTGCCAGCAGGATTACAGGGAACGCTGAAGCTTTCTTT.

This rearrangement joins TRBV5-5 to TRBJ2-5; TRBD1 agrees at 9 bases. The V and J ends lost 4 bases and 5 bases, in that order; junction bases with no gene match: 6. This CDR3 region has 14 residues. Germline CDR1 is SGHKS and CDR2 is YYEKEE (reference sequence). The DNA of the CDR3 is TGTGCCAGCAGCACCGGGACAGGGCGGGAGACCCAGTACTTC. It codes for CASSTGTGRETQYF.

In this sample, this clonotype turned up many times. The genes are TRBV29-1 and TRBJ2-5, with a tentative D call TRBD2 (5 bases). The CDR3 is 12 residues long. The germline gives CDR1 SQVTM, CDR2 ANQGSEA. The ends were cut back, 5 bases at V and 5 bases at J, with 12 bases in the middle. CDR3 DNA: TGCAGCGTTAGAAGCGGACCCGAGACCCAGTACTTC. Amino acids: CSVRSGPETQYF.

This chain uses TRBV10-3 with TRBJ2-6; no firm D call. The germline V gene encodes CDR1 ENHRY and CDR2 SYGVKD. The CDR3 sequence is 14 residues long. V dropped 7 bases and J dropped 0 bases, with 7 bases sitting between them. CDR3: CAITPDSGANVLTF. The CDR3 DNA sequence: TGTGCCATCACCCCAGACTCTGGGGCCAACGTCCTGACTTTC.

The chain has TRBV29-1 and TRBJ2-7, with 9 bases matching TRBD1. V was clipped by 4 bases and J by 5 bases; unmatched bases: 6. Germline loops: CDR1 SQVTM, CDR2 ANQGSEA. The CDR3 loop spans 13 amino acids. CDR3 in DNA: TGCAGCGTTGCTAAGGGACAGGGCCACGAGCAGTACTTC. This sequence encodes CSVAKGQGHEQYF.

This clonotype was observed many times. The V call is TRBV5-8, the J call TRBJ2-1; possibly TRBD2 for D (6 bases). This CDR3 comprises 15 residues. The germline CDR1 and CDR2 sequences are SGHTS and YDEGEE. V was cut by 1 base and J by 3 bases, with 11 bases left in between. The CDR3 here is CASSLTRDFYNEQFF. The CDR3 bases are TGTGCCAGCAGCTTGACCCGGGACTTCTACAATGAGCAGTTCTTC.

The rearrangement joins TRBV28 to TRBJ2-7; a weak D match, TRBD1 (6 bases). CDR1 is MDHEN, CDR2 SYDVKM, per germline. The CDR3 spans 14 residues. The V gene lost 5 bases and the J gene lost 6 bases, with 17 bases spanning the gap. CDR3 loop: CASSHGTPMFEQYF. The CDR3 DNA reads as TGTGCCAGCAGTCATGGGACACCTATGTTCGAGCAGTACTTC. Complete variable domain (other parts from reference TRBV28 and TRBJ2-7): DVKVTQSSRYLVKRTGEKVFLECVQDMDHENMFWYRQDPGLGLRLIYFSYDVKMKEKGDIPEGYSVSREKKERFSLILESASTNQTSMYLCASSHGTPMFEQYFGPGTRLTVT.

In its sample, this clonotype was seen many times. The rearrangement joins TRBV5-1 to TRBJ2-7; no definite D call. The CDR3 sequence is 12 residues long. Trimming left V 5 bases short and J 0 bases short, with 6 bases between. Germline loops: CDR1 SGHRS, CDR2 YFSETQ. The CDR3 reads CASRDDSYEQYF. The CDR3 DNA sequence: TGCGCCAGCAGGGACGACTCCTACGAGCAGTACTTC. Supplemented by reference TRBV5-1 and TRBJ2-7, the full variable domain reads KAGVTQTPRYLIKTRGQQVTLSCSPISGHRSVSWYQQTPGQGLQFLFEYFSETQRNKGNFPGRFSGRQFSNSRSEMNVSTLELGDSALYLCASRDDSYEQYFGPGTRLTVT.

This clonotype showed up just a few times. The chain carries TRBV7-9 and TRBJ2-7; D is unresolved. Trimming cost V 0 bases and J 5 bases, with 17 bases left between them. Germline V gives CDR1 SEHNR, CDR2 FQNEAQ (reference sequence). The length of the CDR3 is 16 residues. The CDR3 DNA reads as TGTGCCAGCAGCTTAGCGCTTCGAGAAGGGAAGGACGAGCAGTACTTC. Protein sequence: CASSLALREGKDEQYF.

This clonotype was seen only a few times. The CDR3 spells CASSLAGSGYTF. As DNA, the CDR3 is TGTGCCAGCAGCTTAGCGGGGAGTGGCTACACCTTC. The V and J genes are TRBV7-9 and TRBJ1-2; D gene unclear. Germline V gene lookup returns CDR1 SEHNR and CDR2 FQNEAQ (reference sequence). This CDR3 has 12 residues. V dropped 0 bases and J dropped 7 bases, with 6 bases sitting between them.

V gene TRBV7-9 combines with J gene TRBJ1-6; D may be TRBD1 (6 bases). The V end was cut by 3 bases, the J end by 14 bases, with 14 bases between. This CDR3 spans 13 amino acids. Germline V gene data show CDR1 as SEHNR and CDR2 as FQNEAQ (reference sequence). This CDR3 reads CASSFWTDRSLHF. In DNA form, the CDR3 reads TGTGCCAGCAGCTTTTGGACAGATCGGTCCCTCCACTTT.

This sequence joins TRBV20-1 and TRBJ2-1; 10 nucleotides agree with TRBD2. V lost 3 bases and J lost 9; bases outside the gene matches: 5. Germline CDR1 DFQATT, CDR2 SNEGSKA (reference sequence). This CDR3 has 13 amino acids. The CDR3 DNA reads TGCAGTGCTAGGCCAGCGGGAGGGCCTGAGCAGTTCTTC. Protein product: CSARPAGGPEQFF.

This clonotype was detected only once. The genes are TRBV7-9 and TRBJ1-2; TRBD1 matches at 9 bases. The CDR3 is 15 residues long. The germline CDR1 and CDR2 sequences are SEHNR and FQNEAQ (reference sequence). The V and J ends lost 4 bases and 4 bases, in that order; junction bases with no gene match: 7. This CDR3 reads CASSSRTGAGYGYTF. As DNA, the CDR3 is TGTGCCAGCAGCTCCCGGACAGGGGCAGGCTATGGCTACACCTTC.